By sample share, the clone carrying this T cell receptor (beta chain) is medium-sized. These data are taken from a study of OX40 agonist ivuxolimab in advanced cancers. Repertoires were generated with immunoSEQ multiplex PCR, while TCRdb's copy carries only in-frame clones and drops some. The table lists 20,000 to 25,000 clones, 85% to 90% of them singletons, with 21% in the top ten. CDR1 is LNHDA and CDR2 is SQIVND in the germline V gene (reference sequence). V was trimmed by 6 bases and J by 7 bases, leaving 10 bases between them. The CDR3 spans 11 residues. V usage is TRBV19 and J usage is TRBJ2-7; D gene ambiguous. The clonotype comes from an adult with an advanced solid tumor such as melanoma, head and neck, liver or kidney cancer. The sample here was CD4+ or CD8+ T cells sorted from blood, taken in a trial of the OX40 agonist ivuxolimab. DNA of the CDR3: TGTGCCAGTAGCGATCTGTGGGAGCAGTACTTC. Its translation is CASSDLWEQYF.